This T cell receptor beta chain was recovered during a study of T cell responses to AZD1222 COVID-19 vaccine. Looked up from germline, CDR1 is MNHNS and CDR2 is SASEGT. The CDR3 is 15 amino acids. The V end lost 2 bases, the J end lost 4 bases, and 14 bases lay between the germline ends. This clone was counted a few times. Its antigen is as yet unknown. Study-level findings and limits: Variant regions that are unmutated are reportedly the target of nearly half of spike-specific TCRs. Repertoires were obtained only post-peak T cell response. With dominance at 160-218 and 743-854, vaccine-associated CD4 TCRs spanned spike. Most donors were white British and more were female, and clonal diversity was possibly underestimated.

Profiling relied on immunoSEQ multiplex PCR, and the TCRdb table lists in-frame clones only, not all of them. The sample shows about 120,000 clones, 92% of them seen only once. This TCR was recovered from an adult in good health. The sequences come from peripheral blood, collected on day 0 of AZD1222 vaccination. This chain connects TRBV6-1 to TRBJ1-1; D is unclear. Here the CDR3 DNA reads TGTGCCAGCAGTGAACCCCCCCATAGCATCACTGAAGCTTTCTTT. This sequence encodes CASSEPPHSITEAFF.